The clone carrying this T cell receptor (beta chain) was detected only once. The antigen is unknown. At one boundary the junction diverges from the germline segment, which might be a read error. This specimen belongs to a study of cytomegalovirus exposure and HLA in healthy donors. The germline CDR1 and CDR2 sequences are MDHEN and SYDVKM. This CDR3 is built from 12 residues. Primers included in the PCR were 60 Vbeta and 13 Jbeta primers. Sequencing used immunoSEQ multiplex PCR; TCRdb keeps in-frame clones, though not all of them. The repertoire holds roughly 200,000 clones, roughly 80% seen once, with 1.6% in the top ten. Whole-study findings and limits: The investigators catalogued under 200 TCR beta chains as cytomegalovirus-associated. Indistinguishable V segments, including TRBV6-2 and TRBV6-3, were excluded.

This TCR derives from a man aged 45-60 years in good health and CMV-seronegative. The sample comprised PBMCs. The chain uses TRBV28 and TRBJ1-5; D call uncertain. The CDR3 here is CASGVSDQPQHF. The CDR3 DNA reads TGTGCCAGCGGGGTTAGCGATCAGCCCCAGCATTTT.